One and the same sample provided the 15 T cell receptor beta chains below, sequenced in a study of shared clonotypes between healthy human individuals. Repertoires were generated with immunoSEQ multiplex PCR, while TCRdb's copy carries only in-frame clones and drops some. The table includes 2 million to 2.5 million clones, about 92% detected once. The sequencing sample was made of naive CD4+ T cells from PBMCs. Subset denoted: CD45RA+ positively selected. The receptors here all came from a man between 18 and 35 years old in good health. Some clones in this sample may be carry-over from other donors' samples.

The chain carries TRBV6-1 and TRBJ2-2; 9 bases fit TRBD2. This CDR3 has 14 amino acids. Germline trimming cut 7 bases from V and 5 bases from J; bases unmatched to any gene: 5. The germline V gene has CDR1 MNHNS and CDR2 SASEGT. The CDR3 region is CASIAGDGTGELFF. Written as DNA, the CDR3 is TGTGCCAGCATAGCGGGGGATGGAACCGGGGAGCTGTTTTTT.

This clone showed up just once. The rearrangement joins TRBV5-6 to TRBJ1-2; D unresolved. The CDR3 is 13 amino acids. Germline CDR1 reads SGHDT; CDR2 reads YYEEEE. V lost 4 bases and J lost 4, with 11 bases in between. CDR3 DNA sequence: TGTGCCAGCAGCAAAACCCGTATCTATGGCTACACCTTC. This codes for CASSKTRIYGYTF.

The rearrangement links TRBV27 to TRBJ1-1, with D possibly TRBD1 on 6 matching bases. There are 16 residues in the CDR3. The V end was cut by 1 base, the J end by 3 bases, with 15 bases between. Germline V lookup: CDR1 MNHEY, CDR2 SMNVEV (reference sequence). The CDR3 sequence: CASSLLGGRMDTEAFF. The CDR3 coding sequence is TGTGCCAGCAGTTTATTGGGGGGCAGGATGGACACTGAAGCTTTCTTT.

V gene TRBV5-6 combines with J gene TRBJ2-1; 7 nucleotides align to TRBD1. Germline V gene sequence: CDR1 SGHDT, CDR2 YYEEEE. CDR3 length: 14 residues. V gave up 3 bases and J gave up 6 bases; unmatched junction bases: 6. The CDR3 protein is CASSSIDRANEQFF. CDR3 in DNA: TGTGCCAGCAGCTCGATCGACAGGGCCAATGAGCAGTTCTTC.

The gene calls are TRBV6-5 and TRBJ2-2; D gene uncertain. The V gene's germline CDR1 is MNHEY and CDR2 SVGAGI. Trimming pared 3 bases from V and 5 bases from J, leaving 16 bases between. This CDR3 comprises 16 residues. The chain's CDR3 is CASSYFITGGTGELFF. CDR3 DNA sequence: TGTGCCAGCAGTTATTTTATTACGGGTGGGACCGGGGAGCTGTTTTTT.

This clone was seen once. The chain employs TRBV5-1 and TRBJ2-7, with 9 positions matching TRBD1. CDR1 and CDR2 (germline): SGHRS, YFSETQ. Losses at the gene ends were 3 bases for V and 4 bases for J; bases not matched to a gene: 8. CDR3 size: 15 residues. CDR3 loop: CASSSPTGGPYEQYF. The CDR3 DNA reads TGCGCCAGCAGCTCGCCGACAGGGGGGCCATACGAGCAGTACTTC.

This chain connects TRBV5-4 to TRBJ1-4; 7 bases line up with TRBD1. V was clipped by 0 bases and J by 8 bases; unmatched bases: 7. CDR1 and CDR2 from the germline V gene are SGHNT and YYREEE (reference sequence). This CDR3 contains 15 residues. The CDR3 loop is CASSLGGGSREKLFF. The CDR3 DNA reads TGTGCCAGCAGCTTGGGAGGGGGCTCCAGGGAAAAACTGTTTTTT.

The chain is built from TRBV29-1 and TRBJ2-2, with TRBD1 as a possible D gene (6 bases). The germline gives CDR1 SQVTM, CDR2 ANQGSEA. Trimming cost V 6 bases and J 1 base, with 12 bases left between them. The CDR3 is 14 amino acids. The CDR3 coding sequence is TGCAGCGTGTTTGGACAGATGAACACCGGGGAGCTGTTTTTT. Protein sequence: CSVFGQMNTGELFF.

This clone has only one observation. The rearrangement uses TRBV28 and TRBJ2-7, with D perhaps TRBD1 or TRBD2 (5 bases each). Germline V CDR1 and CDR2: MDHEN, SYDVKM. The CDR3 is 14 residues long. V gave up 2 bases and J gave up 2 bases, with 10 bases separating them. This chain's CDR3 is CASSLPGLPYEQYF. The CDR3 DNA follows: TGTGCCAGCAGTTTACCGGGGCTGCCCTACGAGCAGTACTTC. The full variable domain, rest sourced from reference TRBV28 and TRBJ2-7, is DVKVTQSSRYLVKRTGEKVFLECVQDMDHENMFWYRQDPGLGLRLIYFSYDVKMKEKGDIPEGYSVSREKKERFSLILESASTNQTSMYLCASSLPGLPYEQYFGPGTRLTVT.

The CDR3 nucleotides read TGTGCCAGCAGCTTGGTTCCCAGGGGCTATGGCTACACCTTC. This translates into CASSLVPRGYGYTF. J is TRBJ1-2 and V is TRBV5-4; the D gene is possibly TRBD1 (6 bases). The V end was cut by 0 bases, the J end by 4 bases, with 10 bases between. The CDR3 sequence is 14 residues long. Germline CDR1 SGHNT, CDR2 YYREEE (reference sequence). Looking up the rest from reference TRBV5-4 and TRBJ1-2 gives the full variable domain: ETGVTQSPTHLIKTRGQQVTLRCSSQSGHNTVSWYQQALGQGPQFIFQYYREEENGRGNFPPRFSGLQFPNYSSELNVNALELDDSALYLCASSLVPRGYGYTFGSGTRLTVV.

CDR3 coding DNA: TGCGCCAGCTCCAGGGAGGGGACGGAGACCCAGTACTTC. It is translated as CASSREGTETQYF. V usage is TRBV5-1 and J usage is TRBJ2-5; 7 bases map to TRBD2. This CDR3 is 13 amino acids long. The V segment lost 7 bases and the J segment 5 bases; nucleotides outside the gene matches: 8. CDR1 is SGHRS and CDR2 is YFSETQ in the germline V gene.

The gene calls are TRBV29-1 and TRBJ1-1; D unclear. CDR1 and CDR2 (germline): SQVTM, ANQGSEA. V lost 4 bases and J lost 6, with 15 bases in between. The CDR3 length is 13 residues. The CDR3 bases are TGCAGCGTTGCCCCCGGGGTTAGCTCTGAAGCTTTCTTT. Protein product: CSVAPGVSSEAFF.

V is TRBV9 and J is TRBJ2-2, with D possibly TRBD1 on 5 matching bases. The ends were cut back, 0 bases at V and 0 bases at J, with 6 bases in the middle. Germline values: CDR1 SGDLS, CDR2 YYNGEE. The CDR3 is 15 residues long. The CDR3 loop is CASSVEGSNTGELFF. In nucleotides, the CDR3 is TGTGCCAGCAGCGTAGAGGGGTCGAACACCGGGGAGCTGTTTTTT.

The genes are TRBV29-1 and TRBJ2-5; 9 bases agree with TRBD2. The CDR3 is 13 amino acids. In germline, CDR1 is SQVTM, CDR2 ANQGSEA. V trimming: 4 bases; J trimming: 5 bases; junction bases outside the gene matches: 5. Here the CDR3 reads CSVVGLAYETQYF. CDR3 coding DNA: TGCAGCGTTGTGGGACTAGCTTATGAGACCCAGTACTTC.

V usage is TRBV6-6 and J usage is TRBJ2-7; unclear D gene. Germline assignment: CDR1 MNHNY and CDR2 SVGAGI (reference sequence). The CDR3 runs to 12 residues. Trimming cost V 6 bases and J 3 bases, with 9 bases left between them. CDR3 in DNA: TGTGCCAGCAGCAACGGGCTCTACGAGCAGTACTTC. Its protein is CASSNGLYEQYF.